Each of the 19 T cell receptor beta chains below was sequenced from the same sample in a study of cytomegalovirus exposure and HLA in healthy donors. A multiplex PCR was run with 60 Vbeta primers and 13 Jbeta primers. Sequencing was performed with immunoSEQ multiplex PCR; in TCRdb, only in-frame clones are kept and a portion is missing. The repertoire has some 140,000 clones, 73% of them found once; the top ten carry around 1.4%. Sequences were obtained from PBMCs. The receptor source for this set is a woman in her thirties or forties in good health and CMV-seronegative.

This clone was recorded a few times. The chain uses TRBV27 and TRBJ2-1; D is perhaps TRBD1 (6 bases). The CDR3 covers 16 residues. Germline-derived CDR1 and CDR2 are MNHEY and SMNVEV (reference sequence). The germline V and J ends were trimmed by 4 bases and 8 bases, with 21 bases remaining between them. The CDR3 reads CASSYGLGQGLYEQFF. CDR3 nucleotide sequence: TGTGCCAGCAGTTACGGTCTGGGGCAGGGGTTGTATGAGCAGTTCTTC.

This clone has a handful of counts. This chain links TRBV6-1 with TRBJ1-4; D is ambiguous. The ends were cut back, 5 bases at V and 0 bases at J, with 10 bases in the middle. The CDR3 totals 15 residues. CDR1 and CDR2 from the germline V gene are MNHNS and SASEGT. The CDR3 protein is CASSFGRSTNEKLFF. CDR3 coding DNA: TGTGCCAGCAGTTTTGGGAGATCAACTAATGAAAAACTGTTTTTT.

This clone has only a few counts. The rearrangement joins TRBV18 to TRBJ1-6; D unclear. Trimming shortened V by 3 bases and J by 6 bases, and 12 bases separated the two germline ends. The CDR3 totals 15 residues. Germline CDR1 is KGHSH and CDR2 is LQKENI. The DNA for the CDR3 is TGTGCCAGCTCACCTGATCAGAATTTTAATTCACCCCTCCACTTT. This translates into CASSPDQNFNSPLHF.

The gene calls are TRBV15 and TRBJ1-1; perhaps TRBD1 as D (6 bases). Germline lookup yields CDR1 LNHNV and CDR2 YYDKDF (reference sequence). The CDR3 spans 15 residues. The V end was cut by 3 bases, the J end by 0 bases, with 11 bases between. For the CDR3, the DNA is TGTGCCACCAGCAGTAGGACAGTTCTGAACACTGAAGCTTTCTTT. Translated: CATSSRTVLNTEAFF.

This clone has just a few counts. This chain uses TRBV6-1 with TRBJ1-6; no clear D gene. V was trimmed by 2 bases and J by 7 bases, leaving 9 bases between them. CDR1 MNHNS and CDR2 SASEGT come from the germline V gene. This CDR3 spans 14 amino acids. Here the CDR3 reads CASSEYELNSPLHF. The CDR3 DNA is TGTGCCAGCAGTGAATATGAACTGAATTCACCCCTCCACTTT.

This clone was observed a handful of times. The CDR3 coding sequence is TGTGCCAGCAGGCCTACTAGTTACGAGCAGTACTTC. Protein sequence: CASRPTSYEQYF. This chain connects TRBV6-1 to TRBJ2-7, with a tentative D call TRBD2 (5 bases). The CDR3 loop spans 12 amino acids. Per germline, CDR1 MNHNS and CDR2 SASEGT. Trimming left V 6 bases short and J 4 bases short, with 10 bases between.

This chain uses TRBV5-1 with TRBJ2-5; D is unresolved. V was trimmed by 1 base and J by 2 bases, leaving 6 bases between them. The CDR3 extends over 13 amino acids. CDR1 is SGHRS, CDR2 YFSETQ, per germline. CDR3 DNA sequence: TGCGCCAGCAGCTTGCCAGGACAAGAGACCCAGTACTTC. The encoded protein is CASSLPGQETQYF.

The table lists this clone with a few counts. V gene TRBV6-5 combines with J gene TRBJ1-3; 11 bases are a match to TRBD1. The CDR3 extends over 15 amino acids. J lost 2 bases, V lost 5 bases, and 2 bases had no gene match. CDR1 is MNHEY, CDR2 SVGAGI, per germline. As DNA, the CDR3 is TGTGCCAGCAGTAGGACAGGGGGCCCTGGAAACACCATATATTTT. This codes for CASSRTGGPGNTIYF.

This clone was detected a few times. V gene TRBV2 combines with J gene TRBJ1-2; D is uncertain. CDR1 is SNHLY, CDR2 FYNNEI, per germline. This CDR3 has 14 amino acids. The ends were cut back, 2 bases at V and 4 bases at J, with 11 bases in the middle. For the CDR3, the DNA is TGTGCCAGCAGTGAATTGGAGCCCTCCTATGGCTACACCTTC. Protein: CASSELEPSYGYTF.

CDR3 DNA sequence: TGCGCCAGCAGCTCTCGGGGGGCTAGCACAGATACGCAGTATTTT. Residues: CASSSRGASTDTQYF. J is TRBJ2-3 and V is TRBV4-3; tentative D call: TRBD2 (7 bases). CDR3 length: 15 residues. Germline V gene data show CDR1 as LGHNA and CDR2 as YSLEER. Trimming removed 5 bases at V and 0 bases at J, with 12 bases between.

The CDR3 here is CASSSYRGANEKLFF. The DNA of the CDR3 is TGTGCCAGCAGCTCTTACAGGGGTGCTAATGAAAAACTGTTTTTT. The chain has TRBV5-5 and TRBJ1-4; 7 bases map to TRBD1. The CDR3 consists of 15 residues. Per germline, CDR1 SGHKS and CDR2 YYEKEE (reference sequence). V lost 3 bases to trimming and J lost 3 bases; unmatched junction nucleotides: 5. The full variable domain, its missing parts supplied by reference TRBV5-5 and TRBJ1-4, is DAGVTQSPTHLIKTRGQQVTLRCSPISGHKSVSWYQQVLGQGPQFIFQYYEKEERGRGNFPDRFSARQFPNYSSELNVNALLLGDSALYLCASSSYRGANEKLFFGSGTQLSVL.

Here the CDR3 reads CASSTRGGGVYNEQFF. As DNA, the CDR3 is TGTGCCAGCAGTACCCGGGGCGGGGGGGTCTACAATGAGCAGTTCTTC. V gene TRBV27 combines with J gene TRBJ2-1, with 9 bases fitting TRBD2. Germline lookup yields CDR1 MNHEY and CDR2 SMNVEV (reference sequence). The CDR3 runs to 16 residues. The ends lost 5 bases at V and 3 bases at J; junction bases unmatched: 8.

The sample holds a few counts of this clone. This rearrangement joins TRBV5-4 to TRBJ1-2; 9 positions match TRBD1. The J segment lost 10 bases and the V segment lost 5 bases, leaving 12 bases of the junction unmatched. Germline V gene lookup returns CDR1 SGHNT and CDR2 YYREEE (reference sequence). The CDR3 loop spans 14 amino acids. This CDR3 is CASSNRTGVTDYTF. In DNA, the CDR3 is TGTGCCAGCAGTAATCGGACAGGGGTTACCGACTACACCTTC.

This clone was detected only a few times. The rearrangement uses TRBV6-6 and TRBJ2-3; no definite D call. The germline V gene has CDR1 MNHNY and CDR2 SVGAGI (reference sequence). Trimming removed 7 bases from V and 1 base from J, with 12 bases in between. The CDR3 has 14 amino acids. The CDR3 bases are TGTGCCAGCAAATGGGCCCCGGGCACAGATACGCAGTATTTT. Translation: CASKWAPGTDTQYF.

The chain has TRBV15 and TRBJ2-1; 7 bases are shared with TRBD1. The CDR3 totals 15 residues. Germline values: CDR1 LNHNV, CDR2 YYDKDF (reference sequence). Germline trimming cut 1 base from V and 7 bases from J; bases unmatched to any gene: 7. The CDR3 sequence is CATSRGQGRGNEQFF. Here the CDR3 DNA reads TGTGCCACCAGCAGAGGACAGGGTAGAGGAAATGAGCAGTTCTTC.

J is TRBJ1-6 and V is TRBV7-6; possible D gene TRBD1, 5 bases. The CDR3 loop spans 19 amino acids. V lost 1 base to trimming and J lost 0 bases, with 16 bases between them. Germline V gives CDR1 SGHVS, CDR2 FNYEAQ. Here the CDR3 reads CASSLGARGESSYNSPLHF. The CDR3 nucleotides read TGTGCCAGCAGCTTAGGGGCCCGGGGGGAAAGCTCCTATAATTCACCCCTCCACTTT.

J is TRBJ2-5 and V is TRBV7-8; TRBD2 agrees at 13 bases. CDR3 length equals 17 residues. J gave up 5 bases and V 3 bases, and 9 bases lay outside the gene matches. The germline CDR1 and CDR2 sequences are SGHVS and FQNEAQ. The CDR3 here is CASSFRTSGGARETQYF. The CDR3 DNA follows: TGTGCCAGCAGCTTTAGAACTAGCGGGGGGGCGCGTGAGACCCAGTACTTC.

The gene calls are TRBV4-3 and TRBJ1-2, with D hard to call. Trimming cost V 9 bases and J 8 bases, with 16 bases left between them. The CDR3 runs 12 residues. Germline V CDR1 and CDR2: LGHNA, YSLEER. The CDR3 nucleotides are TGCGCCAGTGGTGATGTGGGCGGGGGCTACACCTTC. It translates to CASGDVGGGYTF.

The J gene is TRBJ2-2, the V gene TRBV15; 10 nucleotides align to TRBD1. CDR1 and CDR2 from the germline V gene are LNHNV and YYDKDF (reference sequence). The CDR3 loop spans 15 amino acids. Trimming cost V 3 bases and J 5 bases; bases outside gene matches: 3. CDR3 sequence (DNA): TGTGCCACCAGCAGGGACAGGGGGTCAACCGGGGAGCTGTTTTTT. As protein: CATSRDRGSTGELFF.